Described below is a single T cell receptor beta chain sequence and its context. This clonotype showed up many times. What this receptor recognizes is not known. The sample holds no much larger clone one base away, and base qualities are not on file. Between the V and J ends, shortened by 3 bases and 4 bases respectively, the junction contains 9 bases. From its cysteine to its phenylalanine, the CDR3 spans 13 amino acids. Only CDR3 DNA remains: 39 bases, in frame from the first base. This record comes from a study of T cells in Graves' hyperthyroidism and ophthalmopathy (dated by TCRdb to about 2019). Context from the whole study: Peripheral blood samples were taken at initial diagnosis, before any treatment was given. To identify TCR V-J signatures that set the groups apart, the researchers used a discovery cohort of about a hundred patients, made up of under 50 with Graves' ophthalmopathy and some 55 with stable Graves' hyperthyroidism. Prospective prediction of ophthalmopathy was tested in an independent validation cohort consisting of about 20 hyperthyroidism patients and approximately 16 patients who later progressed to ophthalmopathy. The approximately 90 discovery patients were divided at random into training and test sets in a 7:3 ratio. In addition, the study compared T-cell repertoires in thyroid tissue and in blood from about 6 Graves' hyperthyroidism patients. After sampling, hyperthyroidism patients received methimazole starting at 30 mg daily, and ophthalmopathy patients received high-dose intravenous methylprednisolone. The paper reports TCR Vbeta CDR3 sequencing of 140 or so peripheral blood samples: over 40 ophthalmopathy, under 85 hyperthyroidism and approximately 17 progressor patients. Paper-wide results and their limitations: In validation, progression to ophthalmopathy was predicted by the model with 65% to 71% sensitivity and roughly 76% specificity, a median of roughly 6.4 months before onset. Sample size was not statistically predetermined, and blinding of investigators to group allocation was not performed. A 13 V-J signature model separated ophthalmopathy from stable hyperthyroidism, with over 85% sensitivity and 81.08% specificity in cross-validation and 80%/75% in testing. Blood samples also contained most of the expanded thyroid clonotypes (frequency above 0.001), which suggests that blood repertoires may reflect thyroid immune responses.

Ophthalmopathy patients had moderately to severely active disease, Clinical Activity Score of at least 3, NOSPECS grade of at least 4, and duration under 3 months. Patients with uncontrolled infections, other autoimmune diseases, pregnancy or lactation were excluded. Diagnoses were established on the basis of clinical symptoms, serum thyroxine and TRAb, thyroid ultrasound, and orbital computed tomography. Ficoll-Paque density gradient centrifugation was used to isolate PBMCs from 10 ml of fresh peripheral blood. Total RNA was extracted with Trizol reagent, and quality was checked on an Agilent 2100 Bioanalyzer. The TCR beta CDR3 regions were amplified from RNA transcripts. The TCR CDR3 was subjected to a first round of RT-PCR using the HTBI primer set and the Qiagen OneStep RT-PCR kit. A second multiplex PCR round built the libraries, followed by size selection and purification. Paired-end sequencing of the libraries was performed with 100 bp reads on an Illumina HiSeq2000. Under the source paper's analysis protocol: SOAPnuke was used to process the raw data, removing reads that contained adapters or uncalled bases, had a mean Phred below 15, or lacked an exact match to the constant primer or identifier. COPE v1.2.5 was used to merge the high-quality paired reads, and each unique nucleotide sequence was defined as a clonotype. MiTCR v1.1 was used to align the clonotypes against IMGT TRBV, TRBD and TRBJ reference segments. The analysis was restricted to V-J combinations with a frequency above 0.0001, which together covered 99.2% of the repertoires. A TCS score was defined as the ratio between F50 (clonal expansion) and ExV (chaos), using BLOSUM62-based TCRdist between CDR3 peptides within each V-J. Welch's t-statistics and random forest reduced around 510 V-J features to 10 to 15, which were used in a naive Bayes classifier (R e1071). TCRdb reran the public reads through fastp at Q25 and MiXCR, keeping productive beta chains. Rows merge per CDR3 protein into single entries with the most common DNA and genes. The V and J calls reflect TCRdb's pipeline rather than the authors' work. For this sample there are hundreds of thousands of distinct CDR3 sequences; roughly 14% appear just once. Around 14% of the sample is in the top ten clones.

This sequence originates from a man younger than 35 with Graves' ophthalmopathy. The chain is made from TRBV12-3 or TRBV12-4 and TRBJ1-2; TRBD1 is a possible D gene, resting on 6 matching bases. The specimen was blood. The DNA is as follows: TGTGCCAGCAGTTTCGGGGGCGCCTATGGCTACACCTTC. Its protein reads: CASSFGGAYGYTF.